This TCR beta chain appears in the sequencing data of a study of T cell responses to AZD1222 COVID-19 vaccine. Findings and limits, study-wide: The study reported that nearly half of spike-specific TCRs target unmutated variant regions. The donors showed a predominance of white British ancestry and of females, with possible underestimation of clonal diversity. None of the repertoires were sampled until the peak T cell response had passed.

Analyses pooled second doses at about 4 or about 12 weeks. Deletions cut 3 bases from V and 4 bases from J, with 4 bases between. Germline loops: CDR1 SNHLY, CDR2 FYNNEI. The CDR3 spans 12 residues. Sequencing used immunoSEQ multiplex PCR; TCRdb keeps in-frame clones, though not all of them. The sample carries around 71,000 clones, approximately 80% recorded once. Regarding this clone: Antigen specificity is unknown.

The material was peripheral blood, obtained 28 days after the second AZD1222 dose. The rearrangement joins TRBV2 to TRBJ1-5; D is unclear. The sequence was obtained from an adult who received the AZD1222 COVID-19 vaccine. As DNA, the CDR3 is TGTGCCAGCAGTGATGGGAATCAGCCCCAGCATTTT. The encoded protein is CASSDGNQPQHF.